This TCR beta chain was captured in a study of neurological immune-mediated disorders. As for the study in general: There were around 34 multiple sclerosis patients; some 31 were relapsing-remitting and 3 were secondary progressive.

Findings of the study overall: Phylogenetic grouping put 18 of 34 multiple sclerosis patients' repertoires into one related-CDR3 cluster, a possible signature. None of the features examined (clinical or MRI) was associated with the multiple sclerosis repertoire cluster.

This clonotype was counted at least ten times. What it binds is not known. This CDR3 is built from 12 residues. Germline V gives CDR1 SGHDT, CDR2 YYEEEE. The germline V and J ends were trimmed by 4 bases and 7 bases, with 8 bases remaining between them. 5'RACE with 10-nucleotide random UMIs generated the cDNA. TCRdb recomputed calls from the 5' RACE reads with MiXCR, one row per CDR3 protein. The sample shows some 95,000 distinct CDR3 sequences, 3.5% of them seen only once. The chain carries TRBV5-6 and TRBJ2-2; TRBD2 is a possible D gene (5 bases). The clonotype originates from a young woman with multiple sclerosis. The sequenced sample was PBMCs. The CDR3 DNA reads as TGTGCCAGCAGCCATGGAGGCGGGGAGCTGTTTTTT. The encoded protein is CASSHGGGELFF.